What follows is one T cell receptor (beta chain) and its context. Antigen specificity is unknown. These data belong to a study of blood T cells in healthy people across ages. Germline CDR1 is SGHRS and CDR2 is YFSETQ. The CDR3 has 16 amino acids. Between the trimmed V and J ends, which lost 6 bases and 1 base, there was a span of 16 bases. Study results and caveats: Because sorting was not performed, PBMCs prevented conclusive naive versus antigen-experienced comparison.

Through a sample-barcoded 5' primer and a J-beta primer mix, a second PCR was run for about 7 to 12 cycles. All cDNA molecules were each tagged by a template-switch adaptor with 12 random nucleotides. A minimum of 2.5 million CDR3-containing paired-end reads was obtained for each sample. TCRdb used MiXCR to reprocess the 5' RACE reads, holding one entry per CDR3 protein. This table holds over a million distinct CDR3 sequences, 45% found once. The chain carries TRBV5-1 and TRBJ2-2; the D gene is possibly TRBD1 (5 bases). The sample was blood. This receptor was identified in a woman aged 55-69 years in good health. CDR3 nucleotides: TGCGCCAGCAACGACCAGGGTGTCGTGAACACCGGGGAGCTGTTTTTT. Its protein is CASNDQGVVNTGELFF.